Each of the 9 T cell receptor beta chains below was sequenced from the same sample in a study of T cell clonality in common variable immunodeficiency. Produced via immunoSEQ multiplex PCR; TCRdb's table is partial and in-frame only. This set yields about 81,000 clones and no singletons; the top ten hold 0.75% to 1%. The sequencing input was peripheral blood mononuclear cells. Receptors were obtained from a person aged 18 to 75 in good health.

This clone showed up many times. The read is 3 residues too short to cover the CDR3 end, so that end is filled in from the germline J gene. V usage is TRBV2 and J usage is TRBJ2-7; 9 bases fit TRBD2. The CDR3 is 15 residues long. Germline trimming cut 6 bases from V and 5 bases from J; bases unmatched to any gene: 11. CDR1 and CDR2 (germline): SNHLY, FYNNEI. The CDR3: CASSLLGLAGDEQYF. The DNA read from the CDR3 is TGTGCCAGCAGCCTGCTGGGACTAGCAGGGGACGAG.

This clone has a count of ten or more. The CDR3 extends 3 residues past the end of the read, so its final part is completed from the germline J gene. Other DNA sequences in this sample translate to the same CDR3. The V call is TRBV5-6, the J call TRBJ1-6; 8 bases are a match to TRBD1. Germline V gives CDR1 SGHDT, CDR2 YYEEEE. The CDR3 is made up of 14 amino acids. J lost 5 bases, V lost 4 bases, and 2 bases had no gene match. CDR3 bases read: TGTGCCAGCAGCCCGGACAGGGATAATTCACCC. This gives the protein CASSPDRDNSP. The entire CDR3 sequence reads CASSPDRDNSPLHF. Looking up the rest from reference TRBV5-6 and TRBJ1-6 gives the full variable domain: DAGVTQSPTHLIKTRGQQVTLRCSPKSGHDTVSWYQQALGQGPQFIFQYYEEEERQRGNFPDRFSGHQFPNYSSELNVNALLLGDSALYLCASSPDRDNSPLHFGNGTRLTVT.

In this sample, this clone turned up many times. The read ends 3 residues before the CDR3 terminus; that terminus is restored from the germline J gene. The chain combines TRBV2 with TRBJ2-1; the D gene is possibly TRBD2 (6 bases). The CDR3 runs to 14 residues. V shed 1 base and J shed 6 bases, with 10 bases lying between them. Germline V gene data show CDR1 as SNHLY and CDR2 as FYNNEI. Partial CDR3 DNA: TGTGCCAGCAGTGAAGTTCTAGCGTTCAATGAG. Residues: CASSEVLAFNE. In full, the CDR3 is CASSEVLAFNEQFF.

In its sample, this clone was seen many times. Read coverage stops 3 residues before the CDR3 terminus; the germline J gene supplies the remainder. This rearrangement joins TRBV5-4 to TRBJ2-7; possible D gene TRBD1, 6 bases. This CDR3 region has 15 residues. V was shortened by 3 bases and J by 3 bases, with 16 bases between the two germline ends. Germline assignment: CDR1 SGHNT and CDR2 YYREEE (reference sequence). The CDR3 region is CASSSGQKINYEQYF. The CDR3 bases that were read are TGTGCCAGCAGCTCCGGACAGAAGATAAACTACGAG.

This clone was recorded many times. CDR3 sequence reads: CASSFGRNYGYTF. The CDR3 DNA, read in part, is TGTGCCAGCAGCTTTGGCAGGAACTATGGC. This chain links TRBV5-6 with TRBJ1-2; D not certain. The sequence runs out 3 residues before the end of the CDR3; the remainder is reconstructed from the germline J gene. CDR3 size: 13 residues. Trimming left V 2 bases short and J 2 bases short, with 7 bases between. The germline V gene has CDR1 SGHDT and CDR2 YYEEEE.

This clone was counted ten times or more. The CDR3 loop is CASSPGGDREAFF. CDR3 DNA (partial): TGTGCCAGCAGCCCGGGAGGGGACAGGGAA. This chain joins TRBV7-3 and TRBJ1-1; 8 bases agree with TRBD1. The DNA ends 3 residues before the CDR3 does, and the rest of the CDR3 is filled in from the germline J gene. CDR1 and CDR2 (germline): SGHTA, FQGTGA. The CDR3 spans 13 residues.

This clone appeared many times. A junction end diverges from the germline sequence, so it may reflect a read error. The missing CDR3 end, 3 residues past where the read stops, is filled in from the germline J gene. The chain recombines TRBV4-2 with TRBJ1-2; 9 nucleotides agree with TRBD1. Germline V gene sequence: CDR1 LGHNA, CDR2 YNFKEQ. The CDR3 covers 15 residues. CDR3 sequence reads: CASSQTGQGVYGYTF. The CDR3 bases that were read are TGCGCCAGCAGCCAGACGGGACAGGGCGTCTATGGC.

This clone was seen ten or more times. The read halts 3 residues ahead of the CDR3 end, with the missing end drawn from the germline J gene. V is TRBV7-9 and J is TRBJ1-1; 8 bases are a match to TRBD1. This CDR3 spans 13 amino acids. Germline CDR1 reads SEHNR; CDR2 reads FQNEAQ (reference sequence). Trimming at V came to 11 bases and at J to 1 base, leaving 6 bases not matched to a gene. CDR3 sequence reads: CAGDRPPNTEAFF. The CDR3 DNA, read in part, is TGTGCCGGGGACAGGCCCCCGAACACTGAA.

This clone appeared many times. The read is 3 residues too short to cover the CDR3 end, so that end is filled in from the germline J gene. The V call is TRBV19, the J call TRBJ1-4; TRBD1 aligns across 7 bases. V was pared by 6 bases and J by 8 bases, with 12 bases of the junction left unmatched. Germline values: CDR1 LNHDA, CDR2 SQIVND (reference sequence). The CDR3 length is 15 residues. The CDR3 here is CASRPPGQLYEKLFF. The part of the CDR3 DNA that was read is TGTGCCAGTAGACCTCCGGGACAGCTGTACGAAAAA.